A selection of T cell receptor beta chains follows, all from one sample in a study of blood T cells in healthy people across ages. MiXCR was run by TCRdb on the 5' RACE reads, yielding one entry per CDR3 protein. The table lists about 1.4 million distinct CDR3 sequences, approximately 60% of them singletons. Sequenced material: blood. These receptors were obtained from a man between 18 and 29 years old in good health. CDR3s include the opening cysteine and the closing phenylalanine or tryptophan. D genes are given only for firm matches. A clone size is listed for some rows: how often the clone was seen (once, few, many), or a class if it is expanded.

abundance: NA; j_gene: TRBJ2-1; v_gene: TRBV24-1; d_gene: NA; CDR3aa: CATSEGTRQFF; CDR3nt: TGTGCCACCAGTGAGGGTACGCGGCAGTTCTTC
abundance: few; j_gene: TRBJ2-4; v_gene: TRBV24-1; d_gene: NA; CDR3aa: CANTSYKNIQYF; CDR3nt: TGTGCCAACACTAGTTATAAAAACATTCAGTACTTC
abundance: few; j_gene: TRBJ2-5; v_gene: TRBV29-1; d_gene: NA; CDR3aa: CSVVEAGTQYF; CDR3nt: TGCAGCGTTGTCGAGGCTGGGACCCAGTACTTC
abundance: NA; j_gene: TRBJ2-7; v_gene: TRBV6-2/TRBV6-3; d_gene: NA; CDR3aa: CASRTTGYYEQYF; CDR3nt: TGTGCCAGCAGAACAACAGGGTACTACGAGCAGTACTTC
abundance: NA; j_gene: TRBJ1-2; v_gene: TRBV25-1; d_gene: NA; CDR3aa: CASSVPLYGYTF; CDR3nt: TGTGCCAGCAGTGTTCCTCTCTATGGCTACACCTTC
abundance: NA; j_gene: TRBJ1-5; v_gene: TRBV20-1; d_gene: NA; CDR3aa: CSAIPMESNQPQHF; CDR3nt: TGCAGTGCTATACCCATGGAAAGCAATCAGCCCCAGCATTTT
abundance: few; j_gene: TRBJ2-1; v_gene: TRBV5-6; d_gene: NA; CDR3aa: CASSLVWGSSYNEQFF; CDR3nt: TGTGCCAGCAGCTTGGTTTGGGGGAGCTCCTACAATGAGCAGTTCTTC
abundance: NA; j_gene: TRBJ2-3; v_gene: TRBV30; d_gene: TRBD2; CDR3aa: CAWTGLAGDTQYF; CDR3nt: TGTGCCTGGACTGGACTAGCCGGAGATACGCAGTATTTT
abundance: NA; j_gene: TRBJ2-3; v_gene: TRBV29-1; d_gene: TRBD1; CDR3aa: CSVEDRDSRGPGTQYF; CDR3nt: TGCAGCGTTGAAGATCGGGACAGCAGAGGTCCAGGAACGCAGTATTTT
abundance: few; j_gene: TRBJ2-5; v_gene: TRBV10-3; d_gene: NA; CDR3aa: CATRNEQETQYF; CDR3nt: TGTGCCACCAGGAACGAGCAAGAGACCCAGTACTTC
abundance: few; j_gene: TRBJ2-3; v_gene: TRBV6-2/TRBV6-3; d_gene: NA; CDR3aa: CASSYGGNTDTQYF; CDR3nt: TGTGCCAGCAGTTACGGTGGGAACACAGATACGCAGTATTTT